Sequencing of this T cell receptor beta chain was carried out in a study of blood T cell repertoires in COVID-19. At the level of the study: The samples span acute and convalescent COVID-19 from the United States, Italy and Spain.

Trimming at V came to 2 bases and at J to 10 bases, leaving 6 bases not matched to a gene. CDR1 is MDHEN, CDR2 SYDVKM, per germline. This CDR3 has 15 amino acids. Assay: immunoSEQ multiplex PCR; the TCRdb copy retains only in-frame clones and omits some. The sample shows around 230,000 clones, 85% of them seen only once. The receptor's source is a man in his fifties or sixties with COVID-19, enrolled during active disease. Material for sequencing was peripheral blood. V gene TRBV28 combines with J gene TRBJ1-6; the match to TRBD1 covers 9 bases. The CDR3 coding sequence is TGTGCCAGCAGTTTACCATTACAGGGGGCGTCACCCCTCCACTTT. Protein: CASSLPLQGASPLHF.